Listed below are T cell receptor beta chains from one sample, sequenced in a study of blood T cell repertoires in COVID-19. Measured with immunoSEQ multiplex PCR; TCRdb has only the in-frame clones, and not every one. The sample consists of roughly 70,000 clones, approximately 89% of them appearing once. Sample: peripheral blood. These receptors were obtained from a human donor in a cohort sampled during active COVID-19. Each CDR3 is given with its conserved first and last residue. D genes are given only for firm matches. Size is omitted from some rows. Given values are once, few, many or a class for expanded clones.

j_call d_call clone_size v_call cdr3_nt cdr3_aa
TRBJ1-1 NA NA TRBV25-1 TGTGCCAGCAGTGAATCTACGATTAAAACGAACACTGAAGCTTTCTTT CASSESTIKTNTEAFF
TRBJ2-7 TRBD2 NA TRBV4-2 TGTGCCAGCAGCCAAGAATCATCGCGGGGGGGCTGGTACGAGCAGTACTTC CASSQESSRGGWYEQYF
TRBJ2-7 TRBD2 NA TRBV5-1 TGCGCCAGCAGCTCGGGGGGGCCCTCTCACTACGAGCAGTACTTC CASSSGGPSHYEQYF
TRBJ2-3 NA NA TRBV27 TGTGCCAGCAGTTTATCGATGGGGGCTGGAGATACGCAGTATTTT CASSLSMGAGDTQYF
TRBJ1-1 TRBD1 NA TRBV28 TGTGCCAGCAGGGGAGACAGGGACAACACTGAAGCTTTCTTT CASRGDRDNTEAFF
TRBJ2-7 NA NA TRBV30 TGTGCCTGGAGTAAGGACACGAACTACGAGCAGTACTTC CAWSKDTNYEQYF
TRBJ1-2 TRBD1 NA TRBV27 TGTGCCAGCAGTTCGGGACAGCTCTATGGCTACACCTTC CASSSGQLYGYTF
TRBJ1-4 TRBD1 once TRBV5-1 TGCGCCAGCAGCTTTAGCCTCGGGACAGCTAATGAAAAACTGTTTTTT CASSFSLGTANEKLFF
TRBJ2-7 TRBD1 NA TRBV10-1 TGCGCCAGCAGTGACCCCGGGACAGGATGGATCGAGCAGTACTTC CASSDPGTGWIEQYF
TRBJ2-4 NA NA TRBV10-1 TGCGCCAGCAGTGAGTGGGTCGGGGGTACTAAAAACATTCAGTACTTC CASSEWVGGTKNIQYF
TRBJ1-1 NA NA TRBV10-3 TGTGCCACCCACGGAGGAAATGAAGCTTTCTTT CATHGGNEAFF
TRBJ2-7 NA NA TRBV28 TGTGCCAGCAGTCGAAGCATCGGTGACTACGAGCAGTACTTC CASSRSIGDYEQYF
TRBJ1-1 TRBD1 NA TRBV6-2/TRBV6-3 TGTGCCAGCAGTTACCTCGGACAGGGGGACCCTGAAGCTTTCTTT CASSYLGQGDPEAFF
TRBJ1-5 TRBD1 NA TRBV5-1 TGCGCCAGCAGCTTGGGGACAGGGCTTCAGCCCCAGCATTTT CASSLGTGLQPQHF
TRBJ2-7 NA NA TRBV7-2 TGTGCCAGCAGCCCAGGGGCGGGGGCCTGGAACGAGCAGTACTTC CASSPGAGAWNEQYF
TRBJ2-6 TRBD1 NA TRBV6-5 TGTGCCGGGGGACAGGGCCCCTCTGGGGCCAACGTCCTGACTTTC CAGGQGPSGANVLTF
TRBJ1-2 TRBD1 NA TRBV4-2 TGTGCCAGCAGCCAAGAAGACAGGGAGAACTATGGCTACACCTTC CASSQEDRENYGYTF
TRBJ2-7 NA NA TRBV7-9 TGTGCCAGCAGCCCCGACAGGCCGGTCTCCTACGAGCAGTACTTC CASSPDRPVSYEQYF
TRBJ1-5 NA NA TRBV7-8 TGTGCCAGTGGCGACAGCGCAGGGAGCAATCAGCCCCAGCATTTT CASGDSAGSNQPQHF
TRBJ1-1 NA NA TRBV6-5 TGTGCCAGCAGTTATTCCGGGGGGACTGAAGCTTTCTTT CASSYSGGTEAFF
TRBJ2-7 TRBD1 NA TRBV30 TGTGCCTGGACCCCCGGGACAGCTCTTGGCTACGAGCAGTACTTC CAWTPGTALGYEQYF
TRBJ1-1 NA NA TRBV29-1 TGCAGCGTGGGACACGACTGGTCCGACGCTTTCTTT CSVGHDWSDAFF
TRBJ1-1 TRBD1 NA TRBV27 TGTGCCACCACTCGAACCGGGACAGATTACTTCGGGGACACTGAAGCTTTCTTT CATTRTGTDYFGDTEAFF
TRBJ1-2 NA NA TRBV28 TGTGCCAGCAGCTTTCGGGGGAACTATGGCTACACCTTC CASSFRGNYGYTF
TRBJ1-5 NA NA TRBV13 TGTGCCAGCAGCTCAGGCCCTTGGCCCCAGCATTTT CASSSGPWPQHF
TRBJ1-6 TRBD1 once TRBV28 TGTGCCAGCAGTTTAGGACAGGGGGCCTATAATTCACCCCTCCACTTT CASSLGQGAYNSPLHF
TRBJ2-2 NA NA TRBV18 TGTGCCAGCTCACCGCGGCCCCCCGCGAACACCGGGGAGCTGTTTTTT CASSPRPPANTGELFF
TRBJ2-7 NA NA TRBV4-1 TGCGCCAGCAGCCAAGGTACAGGGTCCATCGCGTACGAGCAGTACTTC CASSQGTGSIAYEQYF
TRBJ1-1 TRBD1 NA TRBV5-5 TGTGCCAGCAGCTGGACAGGGGGCAACACTGAAGCTTTCTTT CASSWTGGNTEAFF
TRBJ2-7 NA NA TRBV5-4 TGTGCCAGCAGCCTAACAGGAATAGAGCAGTACTTC CASSLTGIEQYF
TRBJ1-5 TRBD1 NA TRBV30 TGTGCCTGGAGTGTACCCGGGACAGGGTTTAGCAATCAGCCCCAGCATTTT CAWSVPGTGFSNQPQHF
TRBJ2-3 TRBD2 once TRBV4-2 TGTGCCAGCAGCCAAGTGGCGGGGGGGGCCACAGATACGCAGTATTTT CASSQVAGGATDTQYF
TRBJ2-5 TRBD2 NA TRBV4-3 TGCGCCAGCAGCCAGAATGCGGGGGGTGGGGAGACCCAGTACTTC CASSQNAGGGETQYF
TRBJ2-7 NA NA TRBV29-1 TGCAGCGTTGAAGATTCCAGGGGCACTTCCTACGAGCAGTACTTC CSVEDSRGTSYEQYF
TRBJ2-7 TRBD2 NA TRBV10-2 TGCGCCAGCAGTGCGGGGGGGCCTCCGTACGAGCAGTACTTC CASSAGGPPYEQYF
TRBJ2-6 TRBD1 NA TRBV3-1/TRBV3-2 TGTGCCAGCAACGCAGGGGGTGGGGCCAACGTCCTGACTTTC CASNAGGGANVLTF
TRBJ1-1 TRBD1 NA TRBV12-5 TGTGCTAGTGGTCCCCATACAGGGGACATCAGGGCTTTCTTT CASGPHTGDIRAFF
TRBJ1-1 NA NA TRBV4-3 TGCGCCAGCAATCAGGCAGGAGGTAACACTGAAGCTTTCTTT CASNQAGGNTEAFF
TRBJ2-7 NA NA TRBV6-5 TGTGCCAGCAGTAGAACGGGTTACGAGCAGTACTTC CASSRTGYEQYF
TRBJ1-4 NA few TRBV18 TGTGCCAGCTCACCCACAGGGACGCGAACTAATGAAAAACTGTTTTTT CASSPTGTRTNEKLFF
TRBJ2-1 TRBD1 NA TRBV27 TGTGCCAGCAGTTTATCGAATGGGACAGGGACGTACAATGAGCAGTTCTTC CASSLSNGTGTYNEQFF
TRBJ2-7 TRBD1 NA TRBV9 TGTGCCAGCAGGTTCCGGGACAGGGGCGGCGAGCAGTACTTC CASRFRDRGGEQYF
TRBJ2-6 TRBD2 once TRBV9 TGTGCCAGCAGCGCTAGGACTAGCGGGTCCTCTGGGGCCAACGTCCTGACTTTC CASSARTSGSSGANVLTF
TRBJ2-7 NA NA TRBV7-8 TGTGCCAGCAGCACGGAAACAGGGTCCCGCGCATACGAGCAGTACTTC CASSTETGSRAYEQYF
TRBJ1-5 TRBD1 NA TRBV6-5 TGTGCCAGCAGTTACGACAGGGATCGACAGCCCCAGCATTTT CASSYDRDRQPQHF
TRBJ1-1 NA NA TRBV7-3 TGTGCCAGCAGCTCGGGAGTCGAAGCTTTCTTT CASSSGVEAFF
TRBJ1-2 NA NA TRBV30 TGTGCCTGGAGTGTCGCGCCAAATGACTATGGCTACACCTTC CAWSVAPNDYGYTF
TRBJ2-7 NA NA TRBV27 TGTGCCAGCAGTTTATTTCAGGGTGGGTACGAGCAGTACTTC CASSLFQGGYEQYF
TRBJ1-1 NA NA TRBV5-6 TGTGCCAGCAGCTTCGGACACGGGACTGAAGCTTTCTTT CASSFGHGTEAFF
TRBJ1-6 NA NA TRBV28 TGTGCCAGCAGGTCCGGGAGCAGCTCCTATAATTCACCCCTCCACTTT CASRSGSSSYNSPLHF
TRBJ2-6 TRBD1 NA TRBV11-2 TGTGCCAGCAGCAGGACAGGTTTCTCTGGGGCCAACGTCCTGACTTTC CASSRTGFSGANVLTF
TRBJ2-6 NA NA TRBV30 TGTGCCTGGAGAGGGCGGGTTATCTCTGGGGCCAACGTCCTGACTTTC CAWRGRVISGANVLTF